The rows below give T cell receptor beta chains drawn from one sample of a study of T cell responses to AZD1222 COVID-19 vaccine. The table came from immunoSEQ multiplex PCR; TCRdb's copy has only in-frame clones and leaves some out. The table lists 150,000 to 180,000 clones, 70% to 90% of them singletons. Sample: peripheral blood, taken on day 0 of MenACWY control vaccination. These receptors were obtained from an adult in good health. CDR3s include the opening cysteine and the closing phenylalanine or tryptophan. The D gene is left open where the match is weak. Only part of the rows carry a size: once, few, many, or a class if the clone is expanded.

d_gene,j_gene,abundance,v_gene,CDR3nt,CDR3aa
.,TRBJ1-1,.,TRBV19,TGTGCCAGTAGTATTGAGGACAGCCCTGAAGCTTTCTTT,CASSIEDSPEAFF
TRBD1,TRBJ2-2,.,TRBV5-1,TGCGCCAGCACCGACAGGGGATATGCCGGGGAGCTGTTTTTT,CASTDRGYAGELFF
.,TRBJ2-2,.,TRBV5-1,TGCGCCAGCACCTGGGCCCAAGTCTCTACCGGGGAGCTGTTTTTT,CASTWAQVSTGELFF
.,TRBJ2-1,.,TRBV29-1,TGCAGCGTTGAATACGATTACAATGAGCAGTTCTTC,CSVEYDYNEQFF
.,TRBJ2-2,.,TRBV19,TGTGCCAGTAAAGATGTTATAGGTCGGGTGAACACCGGGGAGCTGTTTTTT,CASKDVIGRVNTGELFF
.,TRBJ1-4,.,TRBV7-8,TGTGCCAGCAGCTTACACAGGATAAGGCCTAATGAAAAACTGTTTTTT,CASSLHRIRPNEKLFF
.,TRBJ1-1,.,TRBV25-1,TGTGCCAGCAGTGAATTTCTGGGCAGCCCAACTGAAGCTTTCTTT,CASSEFLGSPTEAFF
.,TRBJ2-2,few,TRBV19,TGTGCCAGTAGTATTAATAGGGGGACCGGGGAGCTGTTTTTT,CASSINRGTGELFF
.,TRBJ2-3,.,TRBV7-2,TGTGCCAGCAGCTTGACCGGGACCCATGTCGCGCAGTATTTT,CASSLTGTHVAQYF
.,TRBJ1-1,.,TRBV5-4,TGTGCCAGCAGCCTAAATGCAGGGGACACTCTTGAAGCTTTCTTT,CASSLNAGDTLEAFF
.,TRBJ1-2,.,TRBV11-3,TGTGCCAGCAGCTTAACAGGACACTATGGCTACACCTTC,CASSLTGHYGYTF
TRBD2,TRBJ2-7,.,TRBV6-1,TGTGCCAGCAGTGACGGTAGCGGGACCTACGAGCAGTACTTC,CASSDGSGTYEQYF
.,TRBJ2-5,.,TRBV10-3,TGTGCCATCAGTACCCAGGGAAGAAGCGAGACCCAGTACTTC,CAISTQGRSETQYF
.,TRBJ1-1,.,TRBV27,TGTGCCAGCAGTCTCTATAATGGGGGGACTGAAGCTTTCTTT,CASSLYNGGTEAFF
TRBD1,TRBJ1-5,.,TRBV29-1,TGCAGCGTTCGGACAGGGAGCAATCAGCCCCAGCATTTT,CSVRTGSNQPQHF
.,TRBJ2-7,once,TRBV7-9,TGTGCCAGCAGCTTACAGGTCGGCAGGACCTACGAGCAGTACTTC,CASSLQVGRTYEQYF
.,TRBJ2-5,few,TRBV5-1,TGCGCCAGCAGCATCCAAGAGACCCAGTACTTC,CASSIQETQYF
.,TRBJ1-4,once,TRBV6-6,TGTGCCAGCAGCCTAGGGACCTCGGAGAAACTGTTTTTT,CASSLGTSEKLFF
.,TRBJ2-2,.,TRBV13,TGTGCCAGCAGCCCCGTTGGGGCTAGTATGTCCGGGGAGCTGTTTTTT,CASSPVGASMSGELFF
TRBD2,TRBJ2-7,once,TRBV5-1,TGCGCCAGCAGCTCACTAGCGGGTACTTTCTACGAGCAGTACTTC,CASSSLAGTFYEQYF
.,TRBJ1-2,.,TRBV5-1,TGCGCCAGCAGTCCCGTCGTAGGGTCTCATGGCTACACCTTC,CASSPVVGSHGYTF